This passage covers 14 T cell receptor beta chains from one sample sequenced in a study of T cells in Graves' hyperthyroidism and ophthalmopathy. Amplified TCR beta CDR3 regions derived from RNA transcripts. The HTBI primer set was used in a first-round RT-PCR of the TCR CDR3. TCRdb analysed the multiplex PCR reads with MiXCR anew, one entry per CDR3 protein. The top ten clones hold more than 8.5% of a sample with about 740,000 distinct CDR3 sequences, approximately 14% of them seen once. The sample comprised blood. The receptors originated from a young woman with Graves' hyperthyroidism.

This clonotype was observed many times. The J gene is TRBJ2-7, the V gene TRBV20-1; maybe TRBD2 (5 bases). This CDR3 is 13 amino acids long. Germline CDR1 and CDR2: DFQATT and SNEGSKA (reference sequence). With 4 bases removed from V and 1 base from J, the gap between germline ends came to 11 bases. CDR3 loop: CSATRRGSYEQYF. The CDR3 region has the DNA TGCAGTGCTACCCGTCGGGGATCCTACGAGCAGTACTTC.

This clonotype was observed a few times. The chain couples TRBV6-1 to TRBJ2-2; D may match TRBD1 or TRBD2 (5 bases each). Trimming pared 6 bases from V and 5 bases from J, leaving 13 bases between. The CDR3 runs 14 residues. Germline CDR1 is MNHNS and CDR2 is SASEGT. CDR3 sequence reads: CASSYGASTGELFF. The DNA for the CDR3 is TGTGCCAGCAGCTACGGGGCTTCGACCGGGGAGCTGTTTTTT.

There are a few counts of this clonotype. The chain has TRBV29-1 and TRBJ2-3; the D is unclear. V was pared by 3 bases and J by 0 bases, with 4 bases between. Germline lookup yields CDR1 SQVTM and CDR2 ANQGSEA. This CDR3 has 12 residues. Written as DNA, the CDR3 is TGCAGCGTTGAGGATAGCACAGATACGCAGTATTTT. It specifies CSVEDSTDTQYF.

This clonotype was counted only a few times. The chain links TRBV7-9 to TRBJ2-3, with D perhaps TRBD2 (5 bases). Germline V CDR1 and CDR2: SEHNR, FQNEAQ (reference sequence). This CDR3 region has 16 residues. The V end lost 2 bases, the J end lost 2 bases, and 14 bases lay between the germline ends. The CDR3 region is CASSLPLSGNTDTQYF. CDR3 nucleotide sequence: TGTGCCAGCAGCTTACCACTATCCGGGAACACAGATACGCAGTATTTT.

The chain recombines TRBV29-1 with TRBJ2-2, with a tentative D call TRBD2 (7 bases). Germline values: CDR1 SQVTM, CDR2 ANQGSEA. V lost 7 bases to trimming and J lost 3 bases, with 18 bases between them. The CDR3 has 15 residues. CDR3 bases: TGCAGCGCCGTGGGGGGGCGGGAGTACACCGGGGAGCTGTTTTTT. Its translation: CSAVGGREYTGELFF.

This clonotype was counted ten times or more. CDR3 region: CASSRKGYEQYF. The DNA for the CDR3 is TGTGCCAGCAGCCGGAAGGGTTACGAGCAGTACTTC. J is TRBJ2-7 and V is TRBV11-2; D call uncertain. The germline V gene encodes CDR1 SGHAT and CDR2 FQNNGV. CDR3 size: 12 residues. V was pared by 5 bases and J by 4 bases, with 9 bases between.

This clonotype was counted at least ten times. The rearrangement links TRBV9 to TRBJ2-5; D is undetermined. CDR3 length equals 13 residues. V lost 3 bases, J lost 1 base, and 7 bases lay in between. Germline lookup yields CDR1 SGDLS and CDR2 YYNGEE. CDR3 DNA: TGTGCCAGCAGCGCAGGTAGCCAAGAGACCCAGTACTTC. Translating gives CASSAGSQETQYF.

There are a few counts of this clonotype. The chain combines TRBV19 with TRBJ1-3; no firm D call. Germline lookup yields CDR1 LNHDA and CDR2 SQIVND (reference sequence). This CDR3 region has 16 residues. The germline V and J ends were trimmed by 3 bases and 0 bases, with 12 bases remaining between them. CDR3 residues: CASSMGAGSSGNTIYF. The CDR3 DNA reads TGTGCCAGTAGTATGGGAGCGGGTAGCTCTGGAAACACCATATATTTT.

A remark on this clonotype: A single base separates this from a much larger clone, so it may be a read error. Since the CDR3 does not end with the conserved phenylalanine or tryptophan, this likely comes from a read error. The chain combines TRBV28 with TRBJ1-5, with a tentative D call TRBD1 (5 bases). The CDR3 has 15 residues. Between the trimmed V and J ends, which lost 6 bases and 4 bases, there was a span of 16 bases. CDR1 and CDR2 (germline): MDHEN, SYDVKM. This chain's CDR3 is CASSFIHGANQPQHS. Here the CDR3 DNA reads TGTGCCAGCAGCTTCATCCATGGGGCTAATCAGCCCCAGCATTCT.

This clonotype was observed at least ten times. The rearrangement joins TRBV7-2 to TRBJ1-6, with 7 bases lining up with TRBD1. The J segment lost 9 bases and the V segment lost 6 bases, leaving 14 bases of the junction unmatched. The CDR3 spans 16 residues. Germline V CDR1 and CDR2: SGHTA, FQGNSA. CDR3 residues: CASRRVGQGVGSPLHF. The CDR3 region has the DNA TGTGCCAGCAGGAGAGTAGGGCAGGGGGTCGGTTCACCCCTCCACTTT.

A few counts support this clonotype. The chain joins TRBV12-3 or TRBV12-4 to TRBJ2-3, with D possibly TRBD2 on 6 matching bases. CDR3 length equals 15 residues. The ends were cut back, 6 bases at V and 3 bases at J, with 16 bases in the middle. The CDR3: CASRPSGAPTDTQYF. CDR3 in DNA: TGTGCCAGCAGGCCCTCGGGAGCGCCTACAGATACGCAGTATTTT.

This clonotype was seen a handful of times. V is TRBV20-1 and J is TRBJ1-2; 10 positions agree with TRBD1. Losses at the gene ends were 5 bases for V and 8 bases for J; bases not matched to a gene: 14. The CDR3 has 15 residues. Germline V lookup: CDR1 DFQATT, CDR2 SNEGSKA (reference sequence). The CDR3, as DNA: TGCAGTGCTCCCTGTCCCGGGACAGGGGCGCAGGGCTACACCTTC. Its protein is CSAPCPGTGAQGYTF.

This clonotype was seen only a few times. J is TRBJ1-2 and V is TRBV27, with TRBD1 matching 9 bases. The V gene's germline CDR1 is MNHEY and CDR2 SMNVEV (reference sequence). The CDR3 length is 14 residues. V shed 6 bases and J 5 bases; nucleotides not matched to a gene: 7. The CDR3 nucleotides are TGTGCCAGCAGACAACAGGGGGCCAGGTATGGCTACACCTTC. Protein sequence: CASRQQGARYGYTF.

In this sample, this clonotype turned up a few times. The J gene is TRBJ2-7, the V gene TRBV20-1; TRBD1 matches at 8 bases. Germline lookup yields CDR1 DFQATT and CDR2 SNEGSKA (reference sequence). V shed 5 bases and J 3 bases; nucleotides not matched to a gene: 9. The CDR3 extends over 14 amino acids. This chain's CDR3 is CSASGQVHFYEQYF. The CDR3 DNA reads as TGCAGTGCTTCGGGACAGGTACACTTCTACGAGCAGTACTTC.